What follows are 9 T cell receptor beta chains derived from one specimen sequenced in a study of blood T cell repertoires in COVID-19. This table comes from immunoSEQ multiplex PCR, and its TCRdb copy is limited to in-frame clones, with some not included. The sample has more than 250,000 clones, 90% seen once; the top ten hold approximately 1.5%. Sequencing was performed on PBMCs or T cells enriched from blood (not recorded which). The receptor set was obtained from a woman younger than 35 with acute COVID-19.

This rearrangement joins TRBV7-9 to TRBJ1-1; TRBD1 aligns across 10 bases. V trimming: 10 bases; J trimming: 4 bases; junction bases outside the gene matches: 9. The CDR3 totals 14 residues. The germline CDR1 and CDR2 sequences are SEHNR and FQNEAQ (reference sequence). CDR3 sequence reads: CATAAGQGLTEAFF. In DNA, the CDR3 is TGTGCCACCGCGGCGGGACAGGGGCTCACTGAAGCTTTCTTT.

V and J are TRBV30 and TRBJ2-1; perhaps TRBD2 as D (6 bases). V was pared by 4 bases and J by 6 bases, with 19 bases between. Per germline, CDR1 GTSNPN and CDR2 SVGIG (reference sequence). There are 15 residues in the CDR3. CDR3 DNA sequence: TGTGCCTGGAACCCCCGTCAGGGCGGGATCAATGAGCAGTTCTTC. Translated: CAWNPRQGGINEQFF. The full variable domain, with the rest looked up from reference TRBV30 and TRBJ2-1, is SQTIHQWPATLVQPVGSPLSLECTVEGTSNPNLYWYRQAAGRGLQLLFYSVGIGQISSEVPQNLSASRPQDRQFILSSKKLLLSDSGFYLCAWNPRQGGINEQFFGPGTRLTVL.

J is TRBJ1-2 and V is TRBV3-1 (or the pseudogene TRBV3-2); maybe TRBD1 (5 bases). The CDR3 sequence is 14 residues long. Per the germline V gene, CDR1 is LGHDT and CDR2 is YNNKEL (reference sequence). V gave up 2 bases and J gave up 8 bases, with 15 bases separating them. CDR3 sequence reads: CASSQQGVSEGYTF. CDR3 DNA sequence: TGTGCCAGCAGCCAACAAGGGGTTTCGGAAGGCTACACCTTC.

J is TRBJ2-2 and V is TRBV4-2; possibly TRBD2 for D (7 bases). V shed 6 bases and J shed 4 bases, with 15 bases lying between them. This CDR3 has 15 amino acids. Germline-derived CDR1 and CDR2 are LGHNA and YNFKEQ. CDR3 nucleotides: TGTGCCAGCAGACAAAGGGGGGGCACCACCGGGGAGCTGTTTTTT. Translated: CASRQRGGTTGELFF.

The chain is built from TRBV15 and TRBJ2-1, with TRBD2 matching 12 bases. CDR1 and CDR2 from the germline V gene are LNHNV and YYDKDF (reference sequence). With V trimmed by 5 bases and J by 5 bases, 7 bases remained unmatched. The CDR3 spans 16 residues. The CDR3 region has the DNA TGTGCCACCAGCCGACTAGCGGGAGTTCGCGACAATGAGCAGTTCTTC. Amino acids: CATSRLAGVRDNEQFF.

The chain carries TRBV28 and TRBJ2-2, with 7 bases aligning to TRBD2. The length of the CDR3 is 15 residues. Germline V lookup: CDR1 MDHEN, CDR2 SYDVKM. After removal of 6 bases from V and 0 bases from J, the junction contained 4 bases not matched to a gene. CDR3: CASRLGRTNTGELFF. CDR3 DNA sequence: TGTGCCAGCAGACTCGGGAGGACGAACACCGGGGAGCTGTTTTTT.

This sequence joins TRBV18 and TRBJ2-1, with D tentatively TRBD2 (5 bases). There are 13 residues in the CDR3. From germline, CDR1 is KGHSH and CDR2 LQKENI. The V and J ends lost 2 bases and 6 bases respectively, with 8 bases between them. The CDR3 DNA sequence: TGTGCCAGCTCACCAGTCGAGGGCAATGAGCAGTTCTTC. It specifies CASSPVEGNEQFF.

Points on this clone: This CDR3 is also generated by other DNA sequences in the sample. V is TRBV28 and J is TRBJ1-1; a possible D gene is TRBD1 (5 bases). Germline V gene sequence: CDR1 MDHEN, CDR2 SYDVKM. CDR3 length: 13 residues. Trimming removed 2 bases from V and 5 bases from J, with 9 bases in between. CDR3: CASSLGEGTEAFF. For the CDR3, the DNA is TGTGCCAGCAGTTTAGGGGAGGGGACTGAAGCTTTCTTT.

The chain recombines TRBV15 with TRBJ1-3; 8 bases match TRBD1. V was pared by 1 base and J by 2 bases, with 10 bases of the junction left unmatched. Germline V CDR1 and CDR2: LNHNV, YYDKDF (reference sequence). The CDR3 length is 18 residues. The CDR3 sequence: CATSRGVLDRGAGNTIYF. CDR3 in DNA: TGTGCCACCAGCAGAGGGGTCCTAGACAGGGGAGCTGGAAACACCATATATTTT.